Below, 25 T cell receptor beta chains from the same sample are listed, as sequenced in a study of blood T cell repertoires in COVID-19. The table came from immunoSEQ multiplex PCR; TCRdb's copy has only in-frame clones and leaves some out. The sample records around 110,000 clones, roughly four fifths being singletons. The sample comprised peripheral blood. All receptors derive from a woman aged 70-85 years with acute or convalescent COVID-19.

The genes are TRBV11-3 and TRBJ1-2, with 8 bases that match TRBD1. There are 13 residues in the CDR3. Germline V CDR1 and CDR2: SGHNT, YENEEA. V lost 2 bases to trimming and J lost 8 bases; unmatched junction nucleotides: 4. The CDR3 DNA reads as TGTGCCAGCAGCTTAATACAGGGGGTCGGCTACACCTTC. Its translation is CASSLIQGVGYTF.

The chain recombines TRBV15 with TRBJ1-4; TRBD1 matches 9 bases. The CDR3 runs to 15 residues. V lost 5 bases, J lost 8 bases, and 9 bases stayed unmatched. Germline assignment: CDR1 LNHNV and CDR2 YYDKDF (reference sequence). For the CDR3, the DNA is TGTGCCACCAGCCCTACCCCGGACAGGGGAGAAAAACTGTTTTTT. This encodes CATSPTPDRGEKLFF.

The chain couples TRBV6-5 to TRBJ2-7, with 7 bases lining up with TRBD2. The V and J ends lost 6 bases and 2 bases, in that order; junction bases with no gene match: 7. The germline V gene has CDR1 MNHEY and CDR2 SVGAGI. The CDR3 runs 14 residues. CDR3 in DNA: TGTGCCAGCAGGGGTAGCGGGCCCCCCTACGAGCAGTACGTC. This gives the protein CASRGSGPPYEQYV.

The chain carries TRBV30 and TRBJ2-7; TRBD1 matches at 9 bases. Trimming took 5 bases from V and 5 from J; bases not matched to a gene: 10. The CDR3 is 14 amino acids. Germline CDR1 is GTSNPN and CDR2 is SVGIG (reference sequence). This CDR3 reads CAWGTGFNRDEQYF. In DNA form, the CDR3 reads TGTGCCTGGGGGACAGGGTTCAATCGGGACGAGCAGTACTTC.

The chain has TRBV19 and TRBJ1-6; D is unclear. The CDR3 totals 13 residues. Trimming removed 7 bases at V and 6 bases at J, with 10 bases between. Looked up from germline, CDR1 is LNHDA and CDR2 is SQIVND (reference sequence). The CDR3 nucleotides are TGTGCCAGTATGCCGGGAGGTAATTCACCCCTCCACTTT. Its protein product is CASMPGGNSPLHF.

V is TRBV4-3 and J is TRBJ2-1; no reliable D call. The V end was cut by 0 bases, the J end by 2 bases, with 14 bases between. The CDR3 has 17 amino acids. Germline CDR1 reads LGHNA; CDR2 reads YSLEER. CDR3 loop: CASSQDRNSWTYNEQFF. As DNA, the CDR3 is TGCGCCAGCAGCCAAGATCGCAACAGTTGGACCTACAATGAGCAGTTCTTC.

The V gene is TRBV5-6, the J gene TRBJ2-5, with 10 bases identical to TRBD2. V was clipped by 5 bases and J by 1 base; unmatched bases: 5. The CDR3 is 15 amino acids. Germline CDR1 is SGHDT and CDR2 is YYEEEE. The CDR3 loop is CASRKIAGGQETQYF. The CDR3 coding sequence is TGTGCCAGCAGAAAGATAGCGGGGGGCCAAGAGACCCAGTACTTC.

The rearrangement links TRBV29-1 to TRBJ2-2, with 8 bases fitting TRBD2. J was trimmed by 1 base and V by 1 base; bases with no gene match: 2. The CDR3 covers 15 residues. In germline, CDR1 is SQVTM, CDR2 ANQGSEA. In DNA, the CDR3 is TGCAGCGTTGAAGGTCTAGCGGGGAACACCGGGGAGCTGTTTTTT. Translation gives CSVEGLAGNTGELFF.

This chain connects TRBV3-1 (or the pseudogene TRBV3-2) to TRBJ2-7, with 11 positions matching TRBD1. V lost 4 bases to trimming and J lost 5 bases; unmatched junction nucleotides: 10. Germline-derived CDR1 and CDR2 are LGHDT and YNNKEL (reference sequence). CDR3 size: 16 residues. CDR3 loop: CASSPALGQGADEQYV. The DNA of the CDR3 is TGTGCCAGCAGCCCCGCCTTAGGACAGGGGGCAGACGAGCAGTACGTC.

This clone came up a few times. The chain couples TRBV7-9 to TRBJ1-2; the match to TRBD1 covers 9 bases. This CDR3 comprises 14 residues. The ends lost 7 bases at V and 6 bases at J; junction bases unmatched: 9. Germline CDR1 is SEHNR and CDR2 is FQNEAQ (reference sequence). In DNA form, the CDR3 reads TGTGCCAGCAACTCAGGACAGGGGCGAGATGGCTACACCTTC. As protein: CASNSGQGRDGYTF.

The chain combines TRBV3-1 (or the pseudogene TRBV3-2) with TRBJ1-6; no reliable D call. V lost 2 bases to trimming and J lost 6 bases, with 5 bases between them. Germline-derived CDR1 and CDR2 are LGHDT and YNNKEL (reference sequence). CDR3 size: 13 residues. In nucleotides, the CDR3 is TGTGCCAGCAGCCAAATCCGTAATTCACCCCTCCACTTT. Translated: CASSQIRNSPLHF.

CDR3 DNA sequence: TGTGCCTGGAGTGGGGCTTGGGGCGGGAACACTGAAGCTTTCTTT. It codes for CAWSGAWGGNTEAFF. V is TRBV30 and J is TRBJ1-1; a weak D match, TRBD1 (5 bases). Germline CDR1 reads GTSNPN; CDR2 reads SVGIG (reference sequence). Trimming cost V 1 base and J 1 base, with 13 bases left between them. The length of the CDR3 is 15 residues. Together with reference TRBV30 and TRBJ1-1, the CDR3 gives the full variable domain: SQTIHQWPATLVQPVGSPLSLECTVEGTSNPNLYWYRQAAGRGLQLLFYSVGIGQISSEVPQNLSASRPQDRQFILSSKKLLLSDSGFYLCAWSGAWGGNTEAFFGQGTRLTVV.

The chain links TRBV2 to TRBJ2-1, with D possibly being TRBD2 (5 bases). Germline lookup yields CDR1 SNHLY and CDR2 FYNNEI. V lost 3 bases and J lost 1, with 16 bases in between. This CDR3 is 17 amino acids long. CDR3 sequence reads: CASSEDWQFSSYNEQFF. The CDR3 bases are TGTGCCAGCAGTGAGGACTGGCAATTTAGTTCCTACAATGAGCAGTTCTTC.

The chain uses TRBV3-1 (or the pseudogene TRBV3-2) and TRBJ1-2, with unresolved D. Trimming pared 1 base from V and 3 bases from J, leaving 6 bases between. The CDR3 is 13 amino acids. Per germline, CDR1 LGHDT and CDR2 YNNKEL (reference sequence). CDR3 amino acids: CASSQVEYYGYTF. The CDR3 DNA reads TGTGCCAGCAGCCAAGTCGAGTACTATGGCTACACCTTC.

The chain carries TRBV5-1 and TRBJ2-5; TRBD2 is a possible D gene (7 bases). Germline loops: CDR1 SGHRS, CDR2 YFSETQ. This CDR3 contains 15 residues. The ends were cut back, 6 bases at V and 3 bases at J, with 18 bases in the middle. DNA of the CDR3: TGCGCCAGCACCCGAAGGGGGGGGTCGGAAGAGACCCAGTACTTC. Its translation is CASTRRGGSEETQYF.

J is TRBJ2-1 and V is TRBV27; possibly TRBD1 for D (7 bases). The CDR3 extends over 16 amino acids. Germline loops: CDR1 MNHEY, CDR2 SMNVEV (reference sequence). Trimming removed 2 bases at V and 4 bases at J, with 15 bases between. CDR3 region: CASSLVSPGGYNEQFF. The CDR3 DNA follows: TGTGCCAGCAGTTTAGTCTCCCCAGGGGGGTACAATGAGCAGTTCTTC.

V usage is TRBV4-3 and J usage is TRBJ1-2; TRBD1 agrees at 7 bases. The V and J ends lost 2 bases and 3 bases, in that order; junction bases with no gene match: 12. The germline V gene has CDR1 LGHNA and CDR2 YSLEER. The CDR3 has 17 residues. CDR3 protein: CASSQMGGQEKHYGYTF. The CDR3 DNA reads TGCGCCAGCAGCCAAATGGGAGGACAGGAAAAGCACTATGGCTACACCTTC.

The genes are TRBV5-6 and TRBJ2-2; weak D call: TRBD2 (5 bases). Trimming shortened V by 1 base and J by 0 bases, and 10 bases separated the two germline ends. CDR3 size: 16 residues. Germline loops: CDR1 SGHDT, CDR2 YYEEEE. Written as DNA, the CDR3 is TGTGCCAGCAGCTTGAAAGCGGTCGCGAACACCGGGGAGCTGTTTTTT. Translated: CASSLKAVANTGELFF.

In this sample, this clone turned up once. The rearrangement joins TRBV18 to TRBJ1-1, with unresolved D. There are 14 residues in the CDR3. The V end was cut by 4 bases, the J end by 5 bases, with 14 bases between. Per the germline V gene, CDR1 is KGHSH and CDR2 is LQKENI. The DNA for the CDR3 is TGTGCCAGCTCACGGGTTAGGGAGGCGACTGAAGCTTTCTTT. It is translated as CASSRVREATEAFF.

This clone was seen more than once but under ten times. As DNA, the CDR3 is TGTGCCAGCAGCTTAGCGAGCCCCGCGGATGGCTACACCTTC. This encodes CASSLASPADGYTF. This rearrangement joins TRBV7-2 to TRBJ1-2; D remains unclear. V gave up 0 bases and J gave up 6 bases, with 11 bases separating them. Germline values: CDR1 SGHTA, CDR2 FQGNSA. The CDR3 loop spans 14 amino acids.

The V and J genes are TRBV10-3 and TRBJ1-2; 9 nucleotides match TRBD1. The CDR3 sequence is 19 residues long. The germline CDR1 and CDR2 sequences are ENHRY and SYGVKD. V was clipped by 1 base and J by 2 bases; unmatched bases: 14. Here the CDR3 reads CAISEFTGTGRAMNYGYTF. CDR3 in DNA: TGTGCCATCAGTGAGTTCACCGGGACAGGGAGAGCAATGAACTATGGCTACACCTTC.

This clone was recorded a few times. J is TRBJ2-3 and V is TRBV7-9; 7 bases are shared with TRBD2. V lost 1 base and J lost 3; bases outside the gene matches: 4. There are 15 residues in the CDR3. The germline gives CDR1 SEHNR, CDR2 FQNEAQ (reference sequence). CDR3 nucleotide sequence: TGTGCCAGCAGCTTAGATCAGGGAGGGACAGATACGCAGTATTTT. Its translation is CASSLDQGGTDTQYF.

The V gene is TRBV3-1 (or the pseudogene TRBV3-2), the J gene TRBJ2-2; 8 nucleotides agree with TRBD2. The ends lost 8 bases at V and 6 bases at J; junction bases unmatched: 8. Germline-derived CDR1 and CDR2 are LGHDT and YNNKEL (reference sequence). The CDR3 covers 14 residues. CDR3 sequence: CASRRGGPAGELFF. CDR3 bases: TGTGCCAGCCGACGCGGGGGGCCCGCCGGGGAGCTGTTTTTT.

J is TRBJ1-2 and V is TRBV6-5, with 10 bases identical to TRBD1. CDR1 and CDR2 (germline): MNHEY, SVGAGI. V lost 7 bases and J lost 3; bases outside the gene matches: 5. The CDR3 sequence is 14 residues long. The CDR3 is CASTSGTGDYGYTF. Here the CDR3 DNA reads TGTGCCAGCACCTCCGGGACAGGGGACTATGGCTACACCTTC.

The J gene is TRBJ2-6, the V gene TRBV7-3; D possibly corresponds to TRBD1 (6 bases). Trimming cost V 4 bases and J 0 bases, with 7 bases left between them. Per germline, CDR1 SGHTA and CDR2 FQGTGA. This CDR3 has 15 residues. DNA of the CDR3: TGTGCCAGCAGCTCCAGGGGCTCTGGGGCCAACGTCCTGACTTTC. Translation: CASSSRGSGANVLTF.